The clone carrying this T cell receptor (beta chain) was found many times. Antigen unknown. The CDR3 extends over 14 amino acids. Germline assignment: CDR1 SNHLY and CDR2 FYNNEI. With 4 bases clipped from V and 1 base from J, the junction kept 2 bases outside the gene matches. The sample originates from a study of T-cell memory formation after mild COVID-19. Whole-study findings and limits: The study found balanced CD4/CD8 in clones contracting day 15 to 85 and a CD4+ lean in later expanders.

MiXCR was run by TCRdb on the 5' RACE reads, yielding one entry per CDR3 protein. The sample holds about 180,000 distinct CDR3 sequences, roughly 17% seen once. The gene calls are TRBV2 and TRBJ2-7; 9 bases line up with TRBD1. Material: PBMCs or a T cell subset sorted from them (not recorded which). This sequence originates from an adult woman who had mild COVID-19 (a few samples of this study predate the infection). Cell type and time point are not known. Written as DNA, the CDR3 is TGTGCCAGCAGTGTAGGACAGGGGTCCTACGAGCAGTACTTC. This encodes CASSVGQGSYEQYF.